The rows below give T cell receptor beta chains drawn from one sample of a study of T cell repertoires in cytomegalovirus infection. TCRdb re-analysed the reads in MiXCR, keeping a single row per CDR3 protein. The sample includes 180,000 or so distinct CDR3 sequences, roughly 15% of them seen just once. Sequencing was performed on CD8+ T cells from PBMCs. The source of these receptors is a human donor in good health (CMV status not recorded). Some clones in this sample may be carry-over from other donors' samples. The CDR3 runs from the conserved cysteine through the conserved F or W. The D gene is left open where the match is weak. Size tells how often a clone was seen (once, few, many) or the class of an expanded clone, and some rows leave it out.

v_call,clone_size,j_call,d_call,cdr3_nt,cdr3_aa
TRBV4-3,.,TRBJ2-1,TRBD1,TGCGCCAGCAGCCAAGAAGGGACAGGGTACGAAGAGCAGTTCTTC,CASSQEGTGYEEQFF
TRBV27,few,TRBJ2-3,.,TGTGCCAGCGGATTGGACAGACCTAGCACAGATACGCAGTATTTT,CASGLDRPSTDTQYF
TRBV4-1,few,TRBJ2-7,.,TGCGCCAGCAGCCAAGATCGCGGCGTAAACTCCTACGAGCAGTACTTC,CASSQDRGVNSYEQYF
TRBV28,many,TRBJ1-1,TRBD1,TGTGCCAGCAGTCTAACAGGGGGCGCGGGCACTGAAGCTTTCTTT,CASSLTGGAGTEAFF
TRBV7-8,few,TRBJ2-5,.,TGTGCCAGCAGCTCCCGGTTTACAAGCCAAGAGACCCAGTACTTC,CASSSRFTSQETQYF
TRBV7-9,.,TRBJ1-2,.,TGTGCCAGCAGCTTAGGTGGGATAGCTAACTATGGCTACACCTTC,CASSLGGIANYGYTF
TRBV7-2,many,TRBJ2-3,.,TGTGCCAGCAGCTTAGAATTGGGGGTCACAGATACGCAGTATTTT,CASSLELGVTDTQYF
TRBV24-1,once,TRBJ2-3,.,TGTGCCGCCCACGGGGACATCCCGTTTATCTGCACAGTCGGGCAGTATTTT,CAAHGDIPFICTVGQYF
TRBV7-2,.,TRBJ1-6,.,TGTGCCAGCAGCGTCTTCGCAGGGGCAAATTCACCCCTCCACTTT,CASSVFAGANSPLHF
TRBV7-2,many,TRBJ2-5,.,TGTGCCAGCAGTACCGCGGGATTCCAAGAGACCCAGTACTTC,CASSTAGFQETQYF